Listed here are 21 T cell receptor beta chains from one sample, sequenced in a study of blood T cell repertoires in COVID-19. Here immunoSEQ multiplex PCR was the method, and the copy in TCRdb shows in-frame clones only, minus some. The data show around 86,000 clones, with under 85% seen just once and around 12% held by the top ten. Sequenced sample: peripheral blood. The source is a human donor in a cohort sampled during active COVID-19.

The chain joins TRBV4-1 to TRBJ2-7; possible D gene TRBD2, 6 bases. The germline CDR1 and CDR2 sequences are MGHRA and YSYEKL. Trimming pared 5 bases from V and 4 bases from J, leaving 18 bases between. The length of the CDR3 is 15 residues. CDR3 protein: CASSDGLSEGYEQYF. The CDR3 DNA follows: TGCGCCAGCAGCGACGGACTGTCGGAGGGTTACGAGCAGTACTTC.

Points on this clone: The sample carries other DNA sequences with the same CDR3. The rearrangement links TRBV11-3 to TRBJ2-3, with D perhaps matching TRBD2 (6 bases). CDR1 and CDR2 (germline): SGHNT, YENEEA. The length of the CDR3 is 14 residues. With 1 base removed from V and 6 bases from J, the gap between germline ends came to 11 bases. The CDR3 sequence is CASSLVGRGDTQYF. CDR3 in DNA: TGTGCCAGCAGCTTAGTCGGTCGGGGGGATACGCAGTATTTT.

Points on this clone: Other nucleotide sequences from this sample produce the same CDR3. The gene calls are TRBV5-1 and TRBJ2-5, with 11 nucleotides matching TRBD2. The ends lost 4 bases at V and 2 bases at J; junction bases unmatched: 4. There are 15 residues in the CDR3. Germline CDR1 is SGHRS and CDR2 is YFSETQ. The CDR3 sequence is CASSLTSGGQETQYF. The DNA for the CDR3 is TGCGCCAGCAGCCTAACTAGCGGGGGTCAAGAGACCCAGTACTTC.

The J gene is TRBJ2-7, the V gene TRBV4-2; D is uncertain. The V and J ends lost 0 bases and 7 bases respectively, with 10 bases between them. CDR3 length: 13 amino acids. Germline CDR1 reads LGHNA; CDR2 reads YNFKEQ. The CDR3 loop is CASSQDRLGEQYF. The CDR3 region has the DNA TGTGCCAGCAGCCAAGATAGGCTCGGGGAGCAGTACTTC.

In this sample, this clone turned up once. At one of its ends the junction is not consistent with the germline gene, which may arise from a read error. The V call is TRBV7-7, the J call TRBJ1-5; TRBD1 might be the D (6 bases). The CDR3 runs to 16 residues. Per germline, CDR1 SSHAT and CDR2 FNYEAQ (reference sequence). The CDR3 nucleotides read TGTGCTAGCAGCTTACGGCGGGGGGCAACCAATCAGCCCCAGCATTTT. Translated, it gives CASSLRRGATNQPQHF.

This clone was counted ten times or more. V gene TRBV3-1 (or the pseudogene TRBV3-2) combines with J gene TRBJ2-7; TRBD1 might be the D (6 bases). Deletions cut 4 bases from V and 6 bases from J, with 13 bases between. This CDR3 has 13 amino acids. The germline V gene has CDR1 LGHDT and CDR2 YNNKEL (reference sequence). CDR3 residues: CASSRGSGAEQYF. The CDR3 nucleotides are TGTGCCAGCAGCCGAGGGTCAGGGGCCGAGCAGTACTTC.

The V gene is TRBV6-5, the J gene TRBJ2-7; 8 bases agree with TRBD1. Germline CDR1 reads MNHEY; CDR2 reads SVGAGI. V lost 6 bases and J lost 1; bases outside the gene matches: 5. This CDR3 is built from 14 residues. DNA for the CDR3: TGTGCCAGCAGCGACAGGGGATTTTCCTACGAGCAGTACTTC. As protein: CASSDRGFSYEQYF.

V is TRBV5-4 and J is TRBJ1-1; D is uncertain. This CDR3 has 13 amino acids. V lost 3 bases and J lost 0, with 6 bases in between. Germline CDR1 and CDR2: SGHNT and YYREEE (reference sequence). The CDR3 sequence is CASSSYMNTEAFF. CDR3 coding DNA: TGTGCCAGCAGCTCATACATGAACACTGAAGCTTTCTTT.

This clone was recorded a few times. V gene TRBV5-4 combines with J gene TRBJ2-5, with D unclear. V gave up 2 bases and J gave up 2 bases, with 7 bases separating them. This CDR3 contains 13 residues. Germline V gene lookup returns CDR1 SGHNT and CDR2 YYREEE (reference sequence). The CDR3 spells CASSFRVQETQYF. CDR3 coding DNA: TGTGCCAGCAGCTTCCGGGTTCAAGAGACCCAGTACTTC.

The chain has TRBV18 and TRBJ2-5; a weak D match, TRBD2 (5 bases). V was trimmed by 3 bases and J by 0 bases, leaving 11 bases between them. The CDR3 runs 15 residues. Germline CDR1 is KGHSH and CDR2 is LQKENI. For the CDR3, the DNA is TGTGCCAGCTCACCTACAGCGGAGAACCAAGAGACCCAGTACTTC. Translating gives CASSPTAENQETQYF.

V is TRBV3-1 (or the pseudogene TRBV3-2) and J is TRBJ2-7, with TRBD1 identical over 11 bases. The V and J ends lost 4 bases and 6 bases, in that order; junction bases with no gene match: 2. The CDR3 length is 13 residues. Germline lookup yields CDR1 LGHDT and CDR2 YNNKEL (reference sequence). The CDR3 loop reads CASSLGTGGEQYF. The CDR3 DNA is TGTGCCAGCAGCCTCGGGACAGGGGGCGAGCAGTACTTC.

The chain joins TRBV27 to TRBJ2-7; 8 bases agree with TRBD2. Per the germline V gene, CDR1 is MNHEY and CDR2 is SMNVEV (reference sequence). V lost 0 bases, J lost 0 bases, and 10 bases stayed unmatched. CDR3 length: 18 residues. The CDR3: CASSLSPSGGSVSYEQYF. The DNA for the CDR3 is TGTGCCAGCAGTTTATCTCCCAGCGGGGGCTCAGTCTCCTACGAGCAGTACTTC.

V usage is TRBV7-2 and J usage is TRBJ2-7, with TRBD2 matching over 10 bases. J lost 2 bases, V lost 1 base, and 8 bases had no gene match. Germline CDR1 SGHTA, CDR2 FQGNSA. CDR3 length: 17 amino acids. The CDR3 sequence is CASSLVGLANPPYEQYF. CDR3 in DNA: TGTGCCAGCAGCTTAGTGGGACTAGCGAACCCTCCCTACGAGCAGTACTTC.

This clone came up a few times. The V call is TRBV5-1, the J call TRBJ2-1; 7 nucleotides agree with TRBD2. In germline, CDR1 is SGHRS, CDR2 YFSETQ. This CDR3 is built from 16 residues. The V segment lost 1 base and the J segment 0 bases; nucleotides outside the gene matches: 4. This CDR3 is CASSLTSSGSYNEQFF. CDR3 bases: TGCGCCAGCAGCTTGACGTCTAGCGGCTCCTACAATGAGCAGTTCTTC.

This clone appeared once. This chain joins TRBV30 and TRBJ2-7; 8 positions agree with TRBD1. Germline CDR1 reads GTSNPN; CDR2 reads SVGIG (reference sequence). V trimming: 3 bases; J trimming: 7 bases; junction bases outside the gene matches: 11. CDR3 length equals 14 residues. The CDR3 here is CAWSQGAGPQEQYF. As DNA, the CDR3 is TGTGCCTGGAGCCAGGGGGCCGGGCCCCAAGAGCAGTACTTC. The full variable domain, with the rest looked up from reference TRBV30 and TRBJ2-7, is SQTIHQWPATLVQPVGSPLSLECTVEGTSNPNLYWYRQAAGRGLQLLFYSVGIGQISSEVPQNLSASRPQDRQFILSSKKLLLSDSGFYLCAWSQGAGPQEQYFGPGTRLTVT.

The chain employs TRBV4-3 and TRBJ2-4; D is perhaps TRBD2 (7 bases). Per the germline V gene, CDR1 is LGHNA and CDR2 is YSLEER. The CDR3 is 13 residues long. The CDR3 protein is CATGAGAQNIQYF. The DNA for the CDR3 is TGCGCGACGGGGGCGGGAGCACAAAACATTCAGTACTTC.

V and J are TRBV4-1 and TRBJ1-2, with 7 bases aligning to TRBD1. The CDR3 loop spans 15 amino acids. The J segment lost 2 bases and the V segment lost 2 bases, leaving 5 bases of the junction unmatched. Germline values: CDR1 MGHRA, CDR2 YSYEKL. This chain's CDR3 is CASSQPWDRNYGYTF. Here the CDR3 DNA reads TGCGCCAGCAGCCAACCCTGGGACAGAAACTATGGCTACACCTTC.

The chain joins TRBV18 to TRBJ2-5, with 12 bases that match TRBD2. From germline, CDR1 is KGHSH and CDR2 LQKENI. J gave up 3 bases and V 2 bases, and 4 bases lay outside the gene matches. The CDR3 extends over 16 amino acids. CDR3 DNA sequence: TGTGCCAGCTCACCATCTCCTAGCGGGAGGGAAGAGACCCAGTACTTC. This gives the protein CASSPSPSGREETQYF.

This CDR3 reads CASSMGQARPSTQYF. CDR3 bases: TGTGCCAGCAGTATGGGACAGGCCCGTCCAAGTACCCAGTACTTC. This chain uses TRBV6-5 with TRBJ2-5; 8 bases fit TRBD1. V shed 5 bases and J 8 bases; nucleotides not matched to a gene: 13. The CDR3 is 15 residues long. Germline lookup yields CDR1 MNHEY and CDR2 SVGAGI.

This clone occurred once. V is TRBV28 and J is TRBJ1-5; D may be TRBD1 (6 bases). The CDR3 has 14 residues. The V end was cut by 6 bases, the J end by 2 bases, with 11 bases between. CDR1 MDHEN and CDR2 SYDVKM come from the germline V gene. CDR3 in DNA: TGTGCCAGCAGCCGGGGGGGCGGCAATCAGCCCCAGCATTTT. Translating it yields CASSRGGGNQPQHF.

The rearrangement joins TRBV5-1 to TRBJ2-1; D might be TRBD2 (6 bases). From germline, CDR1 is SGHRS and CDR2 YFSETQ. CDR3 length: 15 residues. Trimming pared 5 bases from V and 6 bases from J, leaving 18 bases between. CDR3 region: CASRRAAGPINEQFF. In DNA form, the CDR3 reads TGCGCCAGCAGAAGGGCCGCGGGGCCTATCAATGAGCAGTTCTTC.